A single sample gave rise to the 22 T cell receptor beta chains below, sequenced in a study of control samples from healthy donors and cancer patients. Only in-frame clones appear in the TCRdb table, and some are missing; sequencing was by immunoSEQ multiplex PCR. The table records some 150,000 clones, about 95% of them present only once. Material for sequencing was PBMCs. Every receptor here comes from a man in his 60s with colorectal cancer.

Comments on this clone: Sequence at one end of the junction differs from germline and may be a read error. V and J are TRBV12-5 and TRBJ1-1; TRBD1 matches 7 bases. Germline CDR1 and CDR2: LGHNT and FRNRAP. This CDR3 has 12 residues. CDR3 nucleotide sequence: TGTGCTAGTGGTTTGCCGACAGGGCCCCTCGTCTTT. As protein: CASGLPTGPLVF.

The chain employs TRBV5-4 and TRBJ2-2; D possibly uses TRBD1 or TRBD2 (6 bases each). The ends were cut back, 0 bases at V and 7 bases at J, with 10 bases in the middle. The CDR3 covers 14 residues. Germline-derived CDR1 and CDR2 are SGHNT and YYREEE (reference sequence). In DNA, the CDR3 is TGTGCCAGCAGCTTGGGGGGGCGGGACGGGGAGCTGTTTTTT. Translated, it gives CASSLGGRDGELFF.

The J gene is TRBJ1-1, the V gene TRBV27; no firm D call. CDR3 length: 13 amino acids. Trimming removed 5 bases from V and 2 bases from J, with 9 bases in between. Germline assignment: CDR1 MNHEY and CDR2 SMNVEV (reference sequence). CDR3 DNA sequence: TGTGCCAGCAGTCTTGTTATTAACACTGAAGCTTTCTTT. As protein: CASSLVINTEAFF.

The chain has TRBV7-9 and TRBJ1-1; no clear D gene. Looked up from germline, CDR1 is SEHNR and CDR2 is FQNEAQ (reference sequence). The CDR3 loop spans 14 amino acids. V dropped 5 bases and J dropped 1 base, with 11 bases sitting between them. The CDR3 DNA reads as TGTGCCAGCAGCAAGGAGACTGAGAACACTGAAGCTTTCTTT. Translation gives CASSKETENTEAFF. Using reference TRBV7-9 and TRBJ1-1 for the parts outside the CDR3, the full variable domain is DTGVSQNPRHKITKRGQNVTFRCDPISEHNRLYWYRQTLGQGPEFLTYFQNEAQLEKSRLLSDRFSAERPKGSFSTLEIQRTEQGDSAMYLCASSKETENTEAFFGQGTRLTVV.

The chain combines TRBV5-1 with TRBJ1-1, with D possibly matching TRBD1 (5 bases). This CDR3 region has 15 residues. With 0 bases removed from V and 1 base from J, the gap between germline ends came to 10 bases. CDR1 is SGHRS, CDR2 YFSETQ, per germline. CDR3 sequence reads: CASSLEDSGNTEAFF. CDR3 nucleotides: TGCGCCAGCAGCTTGGAAGACAGTGGGAACACTGAAGCTTTCTTT.

The chain joins TRBV11-1 to TRBJ1-6; the D is unclear. V was clipped by 3 bases and J by 6 bases, with 6 bases between them. Germline CDR1 reads SGHAT; CDR2 reads FQDESV (reference sequence). This CDR3 region has 13 residues. The CDR3 here is CASSFSANSPLHF. Here the CDR3 DNA reads TGTGCCAGCAGCTTTTCAGCTAATTCACCCCTCCACTTT.

The chain has TRBV5-4 and TRBJ2-2, with a possible D match to TRBD2 (6 bases). CDR3 length: 15 residues. CDR1 is SGHNT and CDR2 is YYREEE in the germline V gene (reference sequence). The ends were cut back, 4 bases at V and 0 bases at J, with 10 bases in the middle. The CDR3 spells CASSISGANTGELFF. In nucleotides, the CDR3 is TGTGCCAGCAGCATTAGCGGCGCGAACACCGGGGAGCTGTTTTTT.

The chain joins TRBV28 to TRBJ2-2; a possible D gene is TRBD1 (7 bases). The germline V and J ends were trimmed by 11 bases and 1 base, with 11 bases remaining between them. The CDR3 sequence is 13 residues long. CDR1 is MDHEN, CDR2 SYDVKM, per germline. This chain's CDR3 is CAAGQLNTGELFF. CDR3 sequence (DNA): TGTGCCGCGGGACAGTTGAACACCGGGGAGCTGTTTTTT. Full variable domain (rest looked up from reference TRBV28 and TRBJ2-2): DVKVTQSSRYLVKRTGEKVFLECVQDMDHENMFWYRQDPGLGLRLIYFSYDVKMKEKGDIPEGYSVSREKKERFSLILESASTNQTSMYLCAAGQLNTGELFFGEGSRLTVL.

The V and J genes are TRBV7-8 and TRBJ2-7; D gene unclear. Trimming removed 1 base from V and 3 bases from J, with 10 bases in between. Germline CDR1 SGHVS, CDR2 FQNEAQ. This CDR3 contains 14 residues. Here the CDR3 reads CASSLGLSGYEQYF. In nucleotides, the CDR3 is TGTGCCAGCAGCTTAGGCCTCTCGGGCTACGAGCAGTACTTC.

The rearrangement joins TRBV27 to TRBJ2-3; TRBD1 agrees at 7 bases. Germline V gives CDR1 MNHEY, CDR2 SMNVEV (reference sequence). This CDR3 contains 15 residues. Trimming at V came to 5 bases and at J to 5 bases, leaving 10 bases not matched to a gene. The DNA for the CDR3 is TGTGCCAGCAGTACCGAACAGGGGAAAAAAGATACGCAGTATTTT. This codes for CASSTEQGKKDTQYF.

About this clone: The sample has other DNA sequences that encode this CDR3 too. The chain employs TRBV6-1 and TRBJ1-1, with TRBD1 as a possible D gene (6 bases). The CDR3 is 13 residues long. Looked up from germline, CDR1 is MNHNS and CDR2 is SASEGT. With 0 bases removed from V and 5 bases from J, the gap between germline ends came to 7 bases. The CDR3: CASSEAGGTEAFF. The CDR3 DNA reads as TGTGCCAGCAGTGAAGCAGGGGGGACTGAAGCTTTCTTT.

This chain uses TRBV30 with TRBJ1-4; D is undetermined. CDR1 is GTSNPN and CDR2 is SVGIG in the germline V gene (reference sequence). Trimming shortened V by 4 bases and J by 3 bases, and 18 bases separated the two germline ends. The CDR3 covers 16 residues. CDR3 DNA sequence: TGTGCCTGGACACCAAACCGGGGAGGTCCTAATGAAAAACTGTTTTTT. Residues: CAWTPNRGGPNEKLFF.

This clone was seen only a few times. J is TRBJ1-2 and V is TRBV2; 7 bases are a match to TRBD1. V lost 10 bases and J lost 6; bases outside the gene matches: 14. The CDR3 covers 14 residues. Germline CDR1 SNHLY, CDR2 FYNNEI. CDR3 DNA sequence: TGTGCCACCAACCTAGACAGGGTGTACGATGGCTACACCTTC. This sequence encodes CATNLDRVYDGYTF.

This chain uses TRBV5-4 with TRBJ2-7, with 9 bases that match TRBD2. CDR3 length: 16 amino acids. Germline loops: CDR1 SGHNT, CDR2 YYREEE (reference sequence). V lost 0 bases, J lost 3 bases, and 7 bases stayed unmatched. For the CDR3, the DNA is TGTGCCAGCAGCTTGGCGGGCGGCGGGGGGGGCTACGAGCAGTACTTC. Its translation: CASSLAGGGGGYEQYF.

The gene calls are TRBV10-3 and TRBJ2-7, with TRBD2 identical over 14 bases. The CDR3 sequence is 14 residues long. V was pared by 11 bases and J by 0 bases, with 3 bases of the junction left unmatched. The germline V gene encodes CDR1 ENHRY and CDR2 SYGVKD. CDR3 region: CAFGTSGGSYEQYF. CDR3 coding DNA: TGTGCCTTCGGGACTAGCGGGGGCTCCTACGAGCAGTACTTC.

The rearrangement links TRBV30 to TRBJ2-2; possibly TRBD2 for D (6 bases). In germline, CDR1 is GTSNPN, CDR2 SVGIG (reference sequence). This CDR3 contains 16 residues. Trimming pared 0 bases from V and 5 bases from J, leaving 16 bases between. As DNA, the CDR3 is TGTGCCTGGAGTGTACGAGGTCGGGGGATAACCGGGGAGCTGTTTTTT. Translating it yields CAWSVRGRGITGELFF.

The chain recombines TRBV3-1 (or the pseudogene TRBV3-2) with TRBJ2-5; either TRBD1 or TRBD2 may supply D (5 bases each). The V and J ends lost 8 bases and 2 bases respectively, with 12 bases between them. CDR1 LGHDT and CDR2 YNNKEL come from the germline V gene (reference sequence). CDR3 size: 13 residues. The CDR3: CASCDGAQETQYF. CDR3 nucleotide sequence: TGTGCCAGCTGTGACGGGGCGCAAGAGACCCAGTACTTC.

The chain uses TRBV11-2 and TRBJ2-3; possibly TRBD1 or TRBD2 for D (5 bases each). V was shortened by 4 bases and J by 1 base, with 12 bases between the two germline ends. The CDR3 extends over 15 amino acids. The germline V gene has CDR1 SGHAT and CDR2 FQNNGV. CDR3 sequence (DNA): TGTGCCAGCAGCTCAGGGAGCTCGGGCACAGATACGCAGTATTTT. Translated, it gives CASSSGSSGTDTQYF.

This chain uses TRBV28 with TRBJ2-2, with 9 bases fitting TRBD1. The V gene end was trimmed by 10 bases and the J gene end by 4 bases; junction bases not matched to a gene: 4. The germline gives CDR1 MDHEN, CDR2 SYDVKM. CDR3 size: 13 residues. The CDR3 nucleotides read TGTGCCATGCGACAGGGGGGCACCGGGGAGCTGTTTTTT. Translation: CAMRQGGTGELFF.

In its sample, this clone was seen a few times. CDR3 residues: CASREGAGLEQYF. The CDR3 region has the DNA TGCGCCAGTCGGGAGGGGGCTGGCCTCGAGCAGTACTTC. V is TRBV10-1 and J is TRBJ2-7; a possible D gene is TRBD2 (8 bases). Germline CDR1 is WNHNN and CDR2 is SYGVQD (reference sequence). The CDR3 length is 13 residues. Trimming took 9 bases from V and 6 from J, leaving 18 bases between them.

The chain links TRBV6-5 to TRBJ2-3; 7 bases are a match to TRBD2. V lost 6 bases and J lost 4; bases outside the gene matches: 4. The CDR3 is 13 amino acids. Germline V gene lookup returns CDR1 MNHEY and CDR2 SVGAGI. CDR3 in amino acids: CASRGGAADTQYF. The CDR3 region has the DNA TGTGCCAGCAGGGGAGGGGCCGCAGATACGCAGTATTTT.

With regard to this clone: Distinct nucleotide sequences in the sample also encode this CDR3. CDR3 protein: CASSYRDRNSISGNTIYF. DNA of the CDR3: TGTGCCAGTAGTTACCGGGACAGAAATTCTATCTCTGGAAACACCATATATTTT. This chain links TRBV19 with TRBJ1-3; 7 nucleotides line up with TRBD1. Germline-derived CDR1 and CDR2 are LNHDA and SQIVND (reference sequence). The CDR3 totals 18 residues. V was pared by 5 bases and J by 0 bases, with 13 bases of the junction left unmatched.